This T cell receptor beta chain was sequenced during a study of shared clonotypes between healthy human individuals. Findings of the study overall: Genetic and exposure-history diversity was limited by the few donors. Sequencing depth was expected to influence donor clonotype sharing.

Details on this clone: Its antigen is as yet unknown.

Germline assignment: CDR1 SQVTM and CDR2 ANQGSEA. This CDR3 is 16 amino acids long. The V and J ends lost 4 bases and 5 bases, in that order; junction bases with no gene match: 6. A deep-level run was used for the assay. Here immunoSEQ multiplex PCR was the method, and the copy in TCRdb shows in-frame clones only, minus some. The data contain approximately 460,000 clones, 77% of them singletons. Specimen: PBMCs. This chain uses TRBV29-1 with TRBJ2-3; 16 nucleotides line up with TRBD2. The receptor was derived from a middle-aged woman in good health. Some clones in this sample may be carry-over from other donors' samples. CDR3 loop: CSVGGLAGGPGDTQYF. In DNA, the CDR3 is TGCAGCGTTGGGGGACTAGCGGGAGGGCCAGGAGATACGCAGTATTTT.